The entry below gives a single T cell receptor (beta chain) sequence along with its context. The sample belongs to a study of blood T cell repertoires in COVID-19. CDR1 LGHNA and CDR2 YNFKEQ come from the germline V gene. Losses at the gene ends were 3 bases for V and 6 bases for J; bases not matched to a gene: 2. This CDR3 contains 14 residues. Measured with immunoSEQ multiplex PCR; TCRdb has only the in-frame clones, and not every one. Of about 190,000 clones listed, roughly four fifths are singletons. The sequencing input was peripheral blood. The receptor was isolated from a woman between 40 and 50 years old with acute or convalescent COVID-19. The V and J genes are TRBV4-2 and TRBJ2-7; 13 nucleotides align to TRBD2. CDR3 coding DNA: TGTGCCAGCAGCCACGGGACTAGCGGGACCGAGCAGTACTTC. Its translation is CASSHGTSGTEQYF.